Ten or more counts support the clone carrying this T cell receptor (beta chain). Antigen specificity is unknown. TCRbeta library preparation incorporated unique molecular identifiers. TCRdb passed the PCR reads through MiXCR, listing each CDR3 protein once. The data contain 6,500 to 8,000 distinct CDR3 sequences, about 10% of them singletons. This entry comes from a study of T-cell reconstitution after alpha-beta-depleted transplantation in children. The CDR3 totals 13 residues. From germline, CDR1 is SGHTA and CDR2 FQGTGA. The V end was cut by 2 bases, the J end by 3 bases, with 6 bases between. Regarding the study as a whole: Newly generated T cells supplied most T-cell counts and diversity one year post-transplant. Several hundred expanded graft clones reportedly gave rise to the alpha-beta T cells present about two months after transplant. Diversity of TCRbeta at day 60 was high in some patients, arising from surviving recipient T cells and thymic progenitors.

The chain combines TRBV7-3 with TRBJ2-3; D is ambiguous. The source of this sequence is a child younger than two who had a stem cell transplant for acute myeloid leukemia, so the T cells may come from the graft donor. Sequenced material: PBMCs, mostly from graft donor cells, taken 180 days after TCRalphabeta/CD19-depleted stem cell transplant. CDR3 nucleotides: TGTGCCAGCAGCTTATGCCGTACAGATACGCAGTATTTT. Translated, it gives CASSLCRTDTQYF.